This entry lists 9 T cell receptor beta chains sequenced from one sample in a study of cytomegalovirus exposure and HLA in healthy donors. The PCR had 60 Vbeta and 13 Jbeta primers. The repertoire was sequenced with immunoSEQ multiplex PCR; TCRdb's copy has only in-frame clones and lacks some. The sample lists 100,000 or so clones; approximately 86% were seen once. The source material was PBMCs. All receptors derive from a young man in good health and CMV-seronegative.

The table lists this clone with a few counts. The chain couples TRBV6-5 to TRBJ1-1; 9 bases are a match to TRBD1. In germline, CDR1 is MNHEY, CDR2 SVGAGI. This CDR3 is 13 amino acids long. Losses at the gene ends were 2 bases for V and 8 bases for J; bases not matched to a gene: 3. The CDR3 sequence is CASSYTGGREAFF. Here the CDR3 DNA reads TGTGCCAGCAGTTACACAGGGGGCAGGGAAGCTTTCTTT.

The V and J genes are TRBV19 and TRBJ1-1; 8 positions match TRBD1. Germline V gene lookup returns CDR1 LNHDA and CDR2 SQIVND (reference sequence). The V segment lost 6 bases and the J segment 7 bases; nucleotides outside the gene matches: 7. There are 13 residues in the CDR3. Here the CDR3 DNA reads TGTGCCAGTAGCCTAGGACAGGGAGATGAAGCTTTCTTT. Amino acids: CASSLGQGDEAFF.

The V call is TRBV28, the J call TRBJ2-2; no clear D gene. Germline assignment: CDR1 MDHEN and CDR2 SYDVKM. This CDR3 spans 13 amino acids. V shed 2 bases and J shed 6 bases, with 7 bases lying between them. CDR3 bases: TGTGCCAGCAGTTTAGTAAAGCCCGGGGAGCTGTTTTTT. Amino acid sequence: CASSLVKPGELFF.

This clone came up once. The chain recombines TRBV27 with TRBJ1-2; the match to TRBD1 covers 8 bases. This CDR3 has 14 residues. Germline CDR1 reads MNHEY; CDR2 reads SMNVEV (reference sequence). With V trimmed by 3 bases and J by 6 bases, 6 bases remained unmatched. The CDR3 protein is CASSFEGTGDGYTF. DNA for the CDR3: TGTGCCAGCAGTTTTGAGGGGACAGGAGATGGCTACACCTTC.

This clone was counted a few times. The rearrangement uses TRBV5-8 and TRBJ1-5, with a tentative D call TRBD1 (5 bases). V shed 0 bases and J shed 0 bases, with 10 bases lying between them. CDR1 is SGHTS, CDR2 YDEGEE, per germline. CDR3 length: 16 residues. DNA of the CDR3: TGTGCCAGCAGCTTGGGGACAAGCCTTAGCAATCAGCCCCAGCATTTT. This codes for CASSLGTSLSNQPQHF. The whole variable domain, filled in from reference TRBV5-8 and TRBJ1-5, reads EAGVTQSPTHLIKTRGQQATLRCSPISGHTSVYWYQQALGLGLQFLLWYDEGEERNRGNFPPRFSGRQFPNYSSELNVNALELEDSALYLCASSLGTSLSNQPQHFGDGTRLSIL.

The chain couples TRBV5-4 to TRBJ1-2; D gene ambiguous. There are 17 residues in the CDR3. V was cut by 0 bases and J by 0 bases, with 15 bases left in between. Germline CDR1 and CDR2: SGHNT and YYREEE (reference sequence). This chain's CDR3 is CASSLGGNRRPNYGYTF. CDR3 bases: TGTGCCAGCAGCTTGGGAGGGAACCGGAGGCCTAACTATGGCTACACCTTC.

The chain couples TRBV15 to TRBJ2-1; TRBD2 agrees at 10 bases. From germline, CDR1 is LNHNV and CDR2 YYDKDF (reference sequence). V gave up 3 bases and J gave up 5 bases; unmatched junction bases: 10. The CDR3 has 17 residues. CDR3 sequence (DNA): TGTGCCACCAGCAGTGCTAGCGGGAGAACAGGAGACAATGAGCAGTTCTTC. Translation gives CATSSASGRTGDNEQFF. The whole variable domain, filled in from reference TRBV15 and TRBJ2-1, reads DAMVIQNPRYQVTQFGKPVTLSCSQTLNHNVMYWYQQKSSQAPKLLFHYYDKDFNNEADTPDNFQSRRPNTSFCFLDIRSPGLGDTAMYLCATSSASGRTGDNEQFFGPGTRLTVL.

The gene calls are TRBV5-1 and TRBJ2-7; D possibly corresponds to TRBD2 (6 bases). Germline lookup yields CDR1 SGHRS and CDR2 YFSETQ. Trimming removed 0 bases at V and 2 bases at J, with 12 bases between. The CDR3 is 15 residues long. The CDR3 protein is CASSLETSPAYEQYF. In DNA form, the CDR3 reads TGCGCCAGCAGCTTGGAGACTAGTCCAGCCTACGAGCAGTACTTC.

This sequence joins TRBV2 and TRBJ2-3; 9 bases map to TRBD2. The junction had 4 bases not matched to a gene; V was cut back by 5 bases and J by 4 bases. Germline CDR1 is SNHLY and CDR2 is FYNNEI. There are 14 residues in the CDR3. The CDR3 loop is CASSKGTSPDTQYF. The CDR3 DNA is TGTGCCAGCAGTAAAGGGACTAGCCCAGATACGCAGTATTTT.